This TCR beta chain was identified during a study of blood T cell repertoires in COVID-19. Study as a whole: PBMCs, B-cell-depleted T cells, or T cells provided the cDNA or gDNA that made up the material.

The repertoire was sequenced with immunoSEQ multiplex PCR; TCRdb's copy has only in-frame clones and lacks some. This table holds 400,000 to 550,000 clones, 70% to 90% found once. Germline CDR1 is PRHDT and CDR2 is FYEKMQ (reference sequence). V dropped 5 bases and J dropped 6; count of bases not matched to a gene: 5. This CDR3 is 16 amino acids long. Material for sequencing was PBMCs or T cells enriched from blood (not recorded which). This clonotype originated in a woman in her late teens or twenties with acute COVID-19. The J gene is TRBJ2-2, the V gene TRBV13; the match to TRBD2 covers 14 bases. DNA of the CDR3: TGTGCCAGCAGCCCGACTAGCGGGAGGGTAGCCGGGGAGCTGTTTTTT. As protein: CASSPTSGRVAGELFF. The full variable domain, completed using reference TRBV13 and TRBJ2-2, is AAGVIQSPRHLIKEKRETATLKCYPIPRHDTVYWYQQGPGQDPQFLISFYEKMQSDKGSIPDRFSAQQFSDYHSELNMSSLELGDSALYFCASSPTSGRVAGELFFGEGSRLTVL.